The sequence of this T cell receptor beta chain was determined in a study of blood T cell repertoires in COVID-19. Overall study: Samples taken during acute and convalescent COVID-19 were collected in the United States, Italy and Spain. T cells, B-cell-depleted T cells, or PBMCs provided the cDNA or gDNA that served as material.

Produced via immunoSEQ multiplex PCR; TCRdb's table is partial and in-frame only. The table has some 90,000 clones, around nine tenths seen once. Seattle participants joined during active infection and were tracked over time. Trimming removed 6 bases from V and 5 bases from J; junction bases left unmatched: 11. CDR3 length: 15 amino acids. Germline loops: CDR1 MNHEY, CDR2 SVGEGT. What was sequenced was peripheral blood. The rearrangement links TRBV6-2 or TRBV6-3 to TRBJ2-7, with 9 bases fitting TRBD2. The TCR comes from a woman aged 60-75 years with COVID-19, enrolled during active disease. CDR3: CASSPLGIAGDEQYF. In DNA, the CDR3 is TGTGCCAGCAGCCCCTTGGGAATAGCGGGGGACGAGCAGTACTTC.